This TCR beta chain was identified during a study of T-cell reconstitution after alpha-beta-depleted transplantation in children. For TCRbeta, the library was prepared with unique molecular identifiers. TCRdb ran MiXCR on the PCR reads and lists one entry per CDR3 protein. The sample records approximately 270,000 distinct CDR3 sequences, roughly a quarter being singletons. The table lists this clonotype with a few counts. Its antigen is unknown. Study-wide findings and caveats: T-cell counts and diversity were attributed mostly to newly produced T cells one year after transplant. Surviving recipient T cells and intrathymic progenitors accounted for some patients' high TCRbeta diversity at day 60.

The receptor was isolated from a female patient aged 2 to 10 who had a stem cell transplant for congenital amegakaryocytic thrombocytopenia, so the T cells may come from the graft donor. The sample was PBMCs, mostly from graft donor cells, taken 360 days after TCRalphabeta/CD19-depleted stem cell transplant.

CDR3 residues: CASSQTLAGGNPGELFF. As DNA, the CDR3 is TGCGCCAGCAGCCAAACCCTAGCGGGAGGCAACCCCGGGGAGCTGTTTTTT. The rearrangement links TRBV4-3 to TRBJ2-2; TRBD2 matches 11 bases. With V trimmed by 2 bases and J by 6 bases, 8 bases remained unmatched. CDR1 and CDR2 (germline): LGHNA, YSLEER. This CDR3 contains 17 residues.